This note documents a single TCR beta chain sequence. With 5 bases clipped from V and 0 bases from J, the junction kept 8 bases outside the gene matches. The CDR3 spans 18 residues. The germline V gene encodes CDR1 SGHVS and CDR2 FNYEAQ. This entry is derived from a study of identical twins. TCRdb ran MiXCR on the 5' RACE reads and lists one entry per CDR3 protein. The repertoire holds over 250,000 distinct CDR3 sequences, with less than 9.5% as singletons. The same sample was also used in a study of yellow fever vaccine responses in identical twins.

The chain links TRBV7-6 to TRBJ2-6, with 9 nucleotides matching TRBD1. What was sequenced was CD8+ T cells sorted from blood. This clonotype was obtained from a woman between 18 and 29 years old in good health. The CDR3 DNA is TGTGCCAGCAGCCCACGGGACAGGGCTTCCTCTGGGGCCAACGTCCTGACTTTC. Translated: CASSPRDRASSGANVLTF.